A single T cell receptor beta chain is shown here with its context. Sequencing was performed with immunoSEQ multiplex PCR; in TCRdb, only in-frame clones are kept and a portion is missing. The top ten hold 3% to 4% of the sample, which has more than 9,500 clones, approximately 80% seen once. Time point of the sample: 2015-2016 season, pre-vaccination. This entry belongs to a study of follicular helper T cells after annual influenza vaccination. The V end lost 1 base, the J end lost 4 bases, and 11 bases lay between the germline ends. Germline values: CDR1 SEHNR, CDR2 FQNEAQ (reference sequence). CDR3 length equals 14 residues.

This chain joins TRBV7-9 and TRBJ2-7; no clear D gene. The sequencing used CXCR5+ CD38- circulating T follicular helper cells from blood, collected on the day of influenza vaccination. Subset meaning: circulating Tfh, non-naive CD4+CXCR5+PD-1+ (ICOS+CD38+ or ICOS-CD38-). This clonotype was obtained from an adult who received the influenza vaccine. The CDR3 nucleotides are TGTGCCAGCAGCTTAGTGCTGGGTGGGTACGAGCAGTACTTC. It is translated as CASSLVLGGYEQYF. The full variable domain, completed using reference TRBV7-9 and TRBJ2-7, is DTGVSQNPRHKITKRGQNVTFRCDPISEHNRLYWYRQTLGQGPEFLTYFQNEAQLEKSRLLSDRFSAERPKGSFSTLEIQRTEQGDSAMYLCASSLVLGGYEQYFGPGTRLTVT.